This TCR beta chain was identified during a study of OX40 agonist ivuxolimab in advanced cancers. Whole-study results and caveats: CD4+ T cells averaged fewer expanded clones than CD8+ T cells. The expanded peripheral T cells' antigen specificity was not determined.

Comments on this clone: Antigen specificity is unknown.

Per the germline V gene, CDR1 is SGHNT and CDR2 is YYREEE (reference sequence). The V end lost 4 bases, the J end lost 2 bases, and 13 bases lay between the germline ends. The CDR3 covers 16 residues. Repertoires were generated with immunoSEQ multiplex PCR, while TCRdb's copy carries only in-frame clones and drops some. The repertoire holds approximately 82,000 clones, with approximately 85% as singletons. This TCR was sampled from an adult with an advanced solid tumor such as melanoma, head and neck, liver or kidney cancer. This chain joins TRBV5-4 and TRBJ2-6; tentatively, D is TRBD2 (5 bases). The specimen was CD4+ or CD8+ T cells sorted from blood, collected in a trial of the OX40 agonist ivuxolimab. CDR3 coding DNA: TGTGCCAGCAGCGCGGGCATTGAGACTGGGGCCAACGTCCTGACTTTC. The encoded protein is CASSAGIETGANVLTF.